The TCR beta chain under discussion was sequenced for a study of blood T cell repertoires in COVID-19. About the research overall: Researchers got acute and convalescent COVID-19 samples from the United States, Italy and Spain. Sources were T cells, B-cell-depleted T cells, or PBMCs; the material itself was cDNA or gDNA.

Seattle patient enrollment occurred during active infection, with longitudinal follow-up thereafter. Source study methods: Amplification of reference gene primers provided the estimated nucleated cell counts. Clones were sequenced by immunoSEQ multiplex PCR, and TCRdb holds only the in-frame ones, with some missing. V, J and clone size are those of that table, while D and trimming were read from the DNA. The sample lists some 240,000 clones, roughly four fifths occurring once. The clonotype comes from a woman in her seventies with COVID-19, enrolled during active disease. Sequencing was carried out using peripheral blood.

Here the CDR3 DNA reads TGCAGTTCGGGACAGGGGCCTGGCTACACCTTC. It encodes CSSGQGPGYTF. The chain employs TRBV29-1 and TRBJ1-2; 10 bases match TRBD1. CDR1 and CDR2 (germline): SQVTM, ANQGSEA. The CDR3 extends over 11 amino acids.